This T cell receptor (beta chain) was sequenced for a study of blood T cell repertoires in COVID-19. Here immunoSEQ multiplex PCR was the method, and the copy in TCRdb shows in-frame clones only, minus some. There are some 220,000 clones in the sample; about 85% occur only once, and 2.9% lies in the top ten. The V gene lost 6 bases and the J gene lost 0 bases, with 13 bases spanning the gap. Germline lookup yields CDR1 MDHEN and CDR2 SYDVKM. The length of the CDR3 is 15 residues. The chain links TRBV28 to TRBJ2-3, with unresolved D. Material: peripheral blood. The origin of this receptor is a man between 50 and 59 years old who had recovered from COVID-19. CDR3 amino acids: CASSPYSKSTDTQYF. The CDR3 nucleotides are TGTGCCAGCAGCCCATACAGCAAAAGCACAGATACGCAGTATTTT. Full variable domain (rest looked up from reference TRBV28 and TRBJ2-3): DVKVTQSSRYLVKRTGEKVFLECVQDMDHENMFWYRQDPGLGLRLIYFSYDVKMKEKGDIPEGYSVSREKKERFSLILESASTNQTSMYLCASSPYSKSTDTQYFGPGTRLTVL.